This is a list of T cell receptor beta chains from one sample in a study of neoadjuvant nivolumab and ipilimumab in lung cancer. Profiled with immunoSEQ multiplex PCR; TCRdb holds only in-frame clones, not every one. The sample shows some 43,000 clones, 85% to 90% of them seen only once. Sequencing was performed on blood, taken before neoadjuvant nivolumab, alone or with ipilimumab. These receptors were taken from an adult with non-small cell lung cancer. Some clones in this sample may be carry-over from other donors' samples. Each CDR3 is given with its conserved first and last residue. The D gene is left open where the match is weak. Expanded clones are given a class, and other clones once, few, many or no size at all.

len | d_gene | j_gene | v_gene | abundance | CDR3aa | CDR3nt
14 | - | TRBJ2-7 | TRBV5-5 | few | CASSLVASSYEQYF | TGTGCCAGCAGCTTGGTTGCGAGCTCCTACGAGCAGTACTTC
16 | - | TRBJ2-5 | TRBV5-1 | - | CASSLAQTGKGETQYF | TGCGCCAGCAGCTTGGCACAGACAGGAAAGGGAGAGACCCAGTACTTC
16 | - | TRBJ1-3 | TRBV18 | - | CASLPYGSFSGNTIYF | TGTGCCAGCCTGCCGTATGGCAGCTTCTCTGGAAACACCATATATTTT
14 | - | TRBJ2-7 | TRBV5-5 | - | CASSFQDGYYEQYF | TGTGCCAGCAGCTTCCAGGACGGATACTACGAGCAGTACTTC
14 | - | TRBJ1-2 | TRBV28 | few | CASSSQGTLYGYTF | TGTGCCAGCAGTTCTCAAGGGACGTTATATGGCTACACCTTC
13 | - | TRBJ1-2 | TRBV25-1 | - | CASSDPGDYGYTF | TGTGCCAGCAGTGACCCCGGAGACTATGGCTACACCTTC
13 | TRBD2 | TRBJ2-7 | TRBV6-1 | - | CASNSGRTYEQYF | TGTGCCAGCAACAGCGGGAGGACCTACGAGCAGTACTTC
14 | - | TRBJ1-1 | TRBV9 | once | CASTIGTVNTEAFF | TGTGCCAGCACCATAGGGACGGTGAACACTGAAGCTTTCTTT
13 | - | TRBJ2-5 | TRBV5-4 | - | CASSFGQQETQYF | TGTGCCAGCAGCTTTGGACAGCAAGAGACCCAGTACTTC
15 | - | TRBJ2-7 | TRBV7-2 | - | CASSLDSVIHYEQYF | TGTGCCAGCAGCTTAGATAGCGTAATTCACTACGAGCAGTACTTC
15 | - | TRBJ2-3 | TRBV7-9 | - | CASRGLLRQPDTQYF | TGTGCCAGCAGGGGACTGCTTCGACAGCCAGATACGCAGTATTTT
17 | - | TRBJ2-1 | TRBV5-4 | - | CASSTGTVRGIDNEQFF | TGTGCCAGCAGCACCGGGACAGTGCGGGGGATCGACAATGAGCAGTTCTTC
16 | - | TRBJ2-7 | TRBV9 | - | CASSVGAATPLNEQYF | TGTGCCAGCAGCGTAGGGGCGGCGACGCCGTTGAACGAGCAGTACTTC
14 | - | TRBJ1-1 | TRBV7-9 | - | CASSAMGSGTEAFF | TGTGCCAGCAGCGCCATGGGCTCGGGCACTGAAGCTTTCTTT
13 | - | TRBJ1-2 | TRBV10-2 | - | CASSDGVNYGYTF | TGCGCCAGCAGTGACGGGGTAAACTATGGCTACACCTTC
16 | - | TRBJ2-7 | TRBV9 | - | CASSAESASATYEQYF | TGTGCCAGCAGTGCTGAGTCGGCTAGCGCTACCTACGAGCAGTACTTC
15 | - | TRBJ1-5 | TRBV11-2 | - | CASSLRGWVDQPQHF | TGTGCCAGCAGCTTAAGGGGATGGGTGGATCAGCCCCAGCATTTT
16 | TRBD2 | TRBJ2-5 | TRBV27 | - | CASRSRGLAGGETQYF | TGTGCCAGCAGATCAAGAGGGCTAGCGGGAGGAGAGACCCAGTACTTC
13 | TRBD1 | TRBJ2-7 | TRBV5-1 | - | CASSLRQGTEQYF | TGCGCCAGCAGCTTGAGACAGGGCACCGAGCAGTACTTC
14 | TRBD2 | TRBJ2-1 | TRBV6-1 | - | CASSEGGTRNEQFF | TGTGCCAGCAGTGAAGGCGGGACTAGAAATGAGCAGTTCTTC
11 | - | TRBJ2-7 | TRBV20-1 | - | CSALLRDEQYF | TGCAGTGCTCTCCTCAGGGACGAGCAGTACTTC
13 | - | TRBJ1-5 | TRBV30 | - | CAWKGLGNQPQHF | TGTGCCTGGAAGGGGCTGGGCAATCAGCCCCAGCATTTT
13 | - | TRBJ1-5 | TRBV5-4 | once | CASSPGDNQPQHF | TGTGCCAGCAGCCCGGGAGATAATCAGCCCCAGCATTTT
14 | - | TRBJ1-5 | TRBV7-9 | - | CASSFTGGEAPQHF | TGTGCCAGCAGCTTTACGGGGGGGGAGGCGCCCCAGCATTTT
15 | TRBD1 | TRBJ2-7 | TRBV6-5 | - | CASSYSRQGAYEQYF | TGTGCCAGCAGTTACTCTAGACAGGGCGCCTACGAGCAGTACTTC
14 | - | TRBJ2-1 | TRBV25-1 | once | CASSGFGRDNEQFF | TGTGCCAGCAGTGGTTTTGGGCGGGACAATGAGCAGTTCTTC
14 | - | TRBJ2-4 | TRBV7-8 | - | CASSFRQSEDIQYF | TGTGCCAGCAGCTTCCGGCAATCTGAGGACATTCAGTACTTC
15 | TRBD2 | TRBJ2-1 | TRBV6-5 | - | CASSSGTSGRNEQFF | TGTGCCAGCAGTTCCGGGACTAGCGGGAGGAATGAGCAGTTCTTC
14 | - | TRBJ2-3 | TRBV11-2 | - | CASSRNGGRDTQYF | TGTGCCAGCAGCAGAAATGGGGGGCGAGATACGCAGTATTTT
13 | - | TRBJ1-2 | TRBV29-1 | - | CSVDSRSNYGYTF | TGCAGCGTAGACAGCCGCTCAAACTATGGCTACACCTTC